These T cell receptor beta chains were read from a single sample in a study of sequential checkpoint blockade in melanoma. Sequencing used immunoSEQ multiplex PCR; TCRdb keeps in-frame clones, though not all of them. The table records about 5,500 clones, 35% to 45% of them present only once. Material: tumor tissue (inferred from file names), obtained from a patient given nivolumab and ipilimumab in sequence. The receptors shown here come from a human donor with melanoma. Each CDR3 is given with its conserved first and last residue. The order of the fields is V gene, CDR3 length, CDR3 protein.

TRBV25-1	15	CASRPQGARSYGYTF
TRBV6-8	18	CASSYFSGFGDRGYEQYF
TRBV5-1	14	CASRPGTSYDEQYF
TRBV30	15	CAWSVPAGYPGELFF
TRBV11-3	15	CASSSQGLAGEKLFF
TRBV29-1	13	CSAGDREYNEQFF
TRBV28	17	CASSSPEIDRRYQPQHF
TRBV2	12	CASSDGGTEAFF
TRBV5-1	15	CASSLEGRGGETQYF
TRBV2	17	CASRRPGQYSNTGELFF
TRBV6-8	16	CASRRTSGTNTGELFF
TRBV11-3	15	CASIPMTGAYNEQFF